This T cell receptor (beta chain) was recovered during a study of T cells after yellow fever vaccination. TCRdb itself ran the 5' RACE reads through MiXCR, one entry per CDR3 protein. The data contain 620,000 or so distinct CDR3 sequences, roughly 17% of them seen just once; the ten biggest clones take up 17%. Study outcomes and limitations: One caveat is that FACS-sorted repertoires could contain abundant clonotypes contaminating from the bulk population.

Concerning this clonotype itself: Its antigen is currently unknown.

The input for sequencing was PBMCs, taken 5 days after the first yellow fever vaccination. This sequence originates from a man between 18 and 29 years old who received the YFV17D yellow fever vaccine.

In DNA, the CDR3 is TGCAGTGCTAGTTCGACAGGGGCATATGAAAAACTGTTTTTT. Translated: CSASSTGAYEKLFF. The V and J genes are TRBV20-1 and TRBJ1-4, with 8 bases aligning to TRBD1. This CDR3 is built from 14 residues. CDR1 and CDR2 (germline): DFQATT, SNEGSKA (reference sequence). Losses at the gene ends were 3 bases for V and 6 bases for J; bases not matched to a gene: 6.